This T cell receptor beta chain was profiled in a study of T cells in Graves' hyperthyroidism and ophthalmopathy. Overall study findings and caveats: The majority of expanded thyroid clonotypes above 0.001 also appeared in blood.

Every diagnosis used clinical symptoms, serum thyroxine and TRAb, thyroid ultrasound and orbital computed tomography. In its sample, this clonotype was seen many times. Its antigen is not identified. Trimming pared 4 bases from V and 3 bases from J, leaving 13 bases between. Germline loops: CDR1 SEHNR, CDR2 FQNEAQ (reference sequence). The CDR3 runs 14 residues. Researchers amplified the TCR beta CDR3 regions from RNA transcripts. HTBI primers were employed in a first-round RT-PCR of the TCR CDR3. TCRdb ran MiXCR on the multiplex PCR reads and lists one entry per CDR3 protein. Of around 200,000 distinct CDR3 sequences detected, about a sixth appear once; the ten largest clones hold roughly 30%.

V usage is TRBV7-9 and J usage is TRBJ2-7, with D possibly matching TRBD1 (5 bases). The sample comprised blood. The TCR sequence derives from a woman between 50 and 59 years old with Graves' hyperthyroidism. In DNA form, the CDR3 reads TGTGCCAGCAGCTCATCAGGGTTCGGCTACGAGCAGTACTTC. Translated, it gives CASSSSGFGYEQYF.